This T cell receptor beta chain was profiled in a study of cytomegalovirus exposure and HLA in healthy donors listed by TCRdb under 2017. At the level of the whole study: An earlier analysis of some 500 of the donors reported 250 to 300 Gb of sequence data and 117 million unique TCR beta sequences from about 179 million T cells. An early release covering around 630 HLA-typed donors comprised approximately 290 gigabases of sequencing data and 65 million to 100 million unique TCR sequences. The genetic ancestry cluster associated with self-reported Caucasian donors included 81% of the 398 genotyped donors. The study aimed to test whether cataloging public T cell receptors could reveal signatures of past pathogen exposure. The study profiled the T cell repertoires of about 720 subjects by immunosequencing and related them to cytomegalovirus serostatus. In addition to the first cohort of 500 to 850 subjects, a separate validation cohort of 130 or so different subjects was used. To predict cytomegalovirus infection status, the study brought together high-throughput TCR immunosequencing, statistical association of individual TCRs with disease status, and machine learning. A later analysis re-examined previously published TCR beta repertoires from around 670 donors and added high-resolution HLA genotyping to investigate patterns of TCR occurrence. Rather than using new phenotypic data, the later analysis identified candidate immune exposures from TCR beta sequences and from how often those sequences occurred across donors. To decide whether each TCR beta V gene segment behaved as functional or pseudogenic, an earlier analysis of approximately 620 of the donors relied on high-throughput TCR beta sequencing. Donor age, sex, ethnicity and CMV serostatus were compiled together with the repertoire data. In a later genetic analysis, genome-wide SNP genotypes for about 60% of the 666 donors were used, and that subset was treated as a discovery cohort. All discovery cohort repertoires had been generated using a single sequencing platform. HLA typing covered class I and class II loci at four-digit resolution. Typing coverage differed by locus: A, B, C, DRB1 and DQB1 were typed in roughly 620-630 donors, DQA1 in approximately 520, DPA1 in around 600, and DPB1 in 450 to 490. Roughly five DR-DQ haplotypes were handled as single units for association and clustering, since linkage in the cohort was strong. Among some 410 genotyped donors of the cohort, an average of approximately 250,000 unique TCR beta nucleotide sequences were sequenced per donor, roughly 20% of them non-productive.

The germline ends are 10 bases apart after V is trimmed by 1 base and J by 3 bases. Per the germline V gene, LGHNA is the CDR1 and YSLEER is the CDR2. The CDR3 holds 14 amino acids from the cysteine to the phenylalanine. CDR3 DNA only is kept here, 42 bases in frame from base 1. Library preparation used the immunoSEQ multiplex PCR assay. For the multiplex PCR, a mixture combining 60 forward primers for TCR Vbeta segments and 13 reverse primers for TCR Jbeta segments was used. Amplification of the CDR3 region of rearranged TCR beta genes was performed with a multiplex PCR assay on genomic DNA. The Illumina HiSeq System was used to sequence the amplified TCR beta libraries as 87-base-pair reads. On the authors' methods: A later analysis tallied roughly 76 million unique TCR beta chains across the 600 to 700 repertoires, and some 10 million of those chains were shared by two or more donors. Raw reads were error-corrected and collapsed into unique sequences by a nearest-neighbor algorithm in which closely related sequences were merged to remove PCR and sequencing errors. V, D and J gene segments were assigned by aligning CDR3 sequences to IMGT reference sequences. Each retained sequence needed at least a six-nucleotide match to both a V gene segment and a J gene segment. A rearrangement was called productive if the CDR3 had no stop codons and remained in frame with V and J, and every other rearrangement was called non-productive. CDR3 was defined by IMGT convention, running from the second conserved V-encoded cysteine to the conserved J-encoded phenylalanine. Sequences without an unambiguous match to a single V gene segment were excluded from the earlier analysis of several hundred of the donors. In an earlier analysis of 450 to 750 of the donors, a V segment was called functional when productive rearrangements were above 56.7%, and segregating when the standard deviation between donors exceeded 5%. A statistical classification framework was developed to diagnose cytomegalovirus status using the catalog of TCR beta chain sequences. In a later analysis, TCR nucleotide sequences were compared against IMGT/GENE-DB human TR gene sequences so that V and J genes could be assigned. In a later analysis, CDR3 sequences and most-parsimonious VDJ recombination scenarios were assigned using the TCRdist pipeline. In a later analysis, every TCR beta chain was defined by the combination of its CDR3 amino acid sequence and its V-gene family, and reads without a unique V-gene family were dropped. In a later analysis, a few hundred highly shared, low-generation-probability nucleotide sequences were removed to address suspected cross-contamination and a sequencing artifact. For each public chain, a later analysis derived a clonal expansion index from normalized ranks of inferred template counts within each repertoire. A later analysis computed generation probabilities with a VDJ recombination model fitted to out-of-frame rearrangements, and checked the results against IGoR. In a later analysis, hypergeometric tests were used to score TCR-TCR, TCR-HLA and TCR-CMV co-occurrence, with a repertoire-size bias correction applied to TCR pairs. In a later analysis, false discovery rates were estimated by permuting HLA or CMV assignments 20 times. In a later analysis, co-occurring TCRs were grouped using DBSCAN, and TCRdist sequence similarity was added for clustering within HLA-allele-positive subsets. Co-occurrence clustering excluded repertoires with fewer than 30,000 or more than 120,000 public chains, plus five with anomalous nucleotide sharing. The clones in this table, taken by TCRdb from immuneACCESS, are in-frame only. Not every clone is retained; where verified, under half of the shortfall comes from an unresolved V gene, and the cause of the rest is unknown. For V, J and clone size, that table is used; D and trimming come from the DNA. A total of around 180,000 clones appear in this sample, about four fifths of them only once. Approximately 6.7% of the sample belongs to the ten largest clones.

The cohort was made up of around 720 healthy bone marrow donors. At the time of sampling, every cohort member was nominally healthy, though immune exposures that went unrecorded were likely present. The donor tested CMV seropositive and was one of the 289 seropositive cohort members. Each donor provided a peripheral blood sample, and peripheral blood mononuclear cells were used for TCR beta sequencing. Genomic DNA was extracted from the blood cell samples with the Qiagen DNeasy Blood Extraction Kit. As for this clone: The antigen it binds to is not known. Nothing much larger sits one base from this clone, and base qualities are not available.

General findings and caveats noted by the study authors: Because HLA typing was missing for some donors at each locus, association tests included only the typed subset. The authors suggested that the approach could potentially be extended to other disease states and immunological phenotypes. In a later analysis, several top co-occurrence clusters were reported to appear linked to parvovirus B19, influenza, CMV and Epstein-Barr virus. CMV serostatus was the only immune exposure information available for the cohort. In a later genetic analysis, a missense DCLRE1C variant was associated with V-gene and J-gene trimming of TCR beta chains, and the association was replicated in an independent cohort. In an earlier analysis of approximately 600 of the donors, most TCR beta V segments were observed in productive rearrangements about 90% or about 30% of the time, broadly matching IMGT annotations. Some IMGT-functional V segments, including TRBV6-2 and TRBV6-3, could not be told apart with the 87-base-pair reads, so those segments were excluded. Most TCR sequences were observed very rarely across donors, whereas some public TCRs were present in many individuals. The classifier was reported to diagnose cytomegalovirus status with high specificity and sensitivity in both the original cohort and the validation cohort. A group of highly shared sequence variants was considered likely to be a technical artifact of the sequencing pipeline. In a later analysis, HLA-associated TCR beta chains were found to be more clonally expanded and to have lower generation probabilities than equally common non-associated chains. The study gave a list of about 150 TCR beta chains associated with cytomegalovirus. Correlated functional status among segregating V segments might reflect linkage disequilibrium, but an unknown experimental factor could not be ruled out. Roughly uniform sequencing depth across donors was assumed in presence/absence analyses, although this assumption may not hold. This cohort had only TCR beta chains sequenced, and the lack of alpha or paired-chain data limited which features could be detected. Strong co-occurrence of HLA alleles, especially DR and DQ, made assigning TCR associations to individual alleles difficult. Because counts were too low, more than 15 rarely observed V segments, including chromosome 9 orphons, were left out of the earlier analysis of about 500 of the donors. According to a later genetic analysis, donors in an Asian-associated ancestry cluster had fewer N-insertions in productive TCRs than the roughly 670-donor mean. A few of the identified cytomegalovirus-associated TCR beta chains were confirmed in vitro to be specific for cytomegalovirus antigens. According to a later analysis, TCR association rates differed among HLA loci, with DRB1 alleles showing the most associated TCRs and HLA-C alleles showing the fewest. Most CMV-associated TCR beta chains appeared to be HLA-restricted in a later analysis, and the HLA associations seemed to be driven largely by CMV exposure. A further reported finding was that TCR beta sequences accurately predicted the HLA-A and HLA-B alleles for most subjects in the first cohort. At a false discovery rate of 0.05, a later analysis linked some 18,000 TCR beta sequences to specific HLA alleles.

This chain is built from TRBV4-3 and TRBJ2-7, with no reliable assignment of the D segment. Sequenced material: PBMCs. The sequence came from a man aged 25 to 40 in good health and CMV-seropositive. The bases are TGCGCCAGCAGCCAAGTCCGAGGCAGCTACGAGCAGTACTTC. This encodes CASSQVRGSYEQYF.